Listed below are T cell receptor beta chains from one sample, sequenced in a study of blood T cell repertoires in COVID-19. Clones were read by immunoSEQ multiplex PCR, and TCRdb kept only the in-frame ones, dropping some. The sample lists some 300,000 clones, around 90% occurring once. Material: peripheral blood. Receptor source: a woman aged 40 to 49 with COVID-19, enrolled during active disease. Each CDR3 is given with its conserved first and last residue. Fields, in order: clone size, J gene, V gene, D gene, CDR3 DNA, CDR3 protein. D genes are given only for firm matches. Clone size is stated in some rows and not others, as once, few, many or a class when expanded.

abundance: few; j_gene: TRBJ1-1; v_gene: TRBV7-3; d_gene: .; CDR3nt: TGTGCCAGCAGTTCCCAGGGTGACACTGAAGCTTTCTTT; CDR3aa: CASSSQGDTEAFF
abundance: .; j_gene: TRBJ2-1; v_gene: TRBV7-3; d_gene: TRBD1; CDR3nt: TGTGCCAGCAGCATTTCTGGGACAGGGAATGAGCAGTTCTTC; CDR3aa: CASSISGTGNEQFF
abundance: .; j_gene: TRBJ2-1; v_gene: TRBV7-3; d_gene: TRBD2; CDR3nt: TGTGCCAGCAGCTTAAAGGGGACTAGCGGCTACAATGAGCAGTTCTTC; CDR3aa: CASSLKGTSGYNEQFF
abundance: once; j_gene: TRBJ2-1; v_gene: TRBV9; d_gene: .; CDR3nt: TGTGCCAGCAGTTTGGGGCGAGCCGATGAGCAGTTCTTC; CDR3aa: CASSLGRADEQFF
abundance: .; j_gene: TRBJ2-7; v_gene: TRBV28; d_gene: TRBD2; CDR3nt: TGTGCCAGCAGTTCTATAGCGGGAGCTAAAGAGCAGTACTTC; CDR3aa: CASSSIAGAKEQYF
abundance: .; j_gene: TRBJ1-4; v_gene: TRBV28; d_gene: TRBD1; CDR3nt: TGTGCCAGCATCCGGGACAGGGCGACGGAAAAACTGTTTTTT; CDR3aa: CASIRDRATEKLFF
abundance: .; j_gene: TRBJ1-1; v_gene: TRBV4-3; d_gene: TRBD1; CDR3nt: TGCGCCAGCAGCCAAGGAGCCCTTCAAGGGGGCTGGGGCACTGAAGCTTTCTTT; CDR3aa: CASSQGALQGGWGTEAFF
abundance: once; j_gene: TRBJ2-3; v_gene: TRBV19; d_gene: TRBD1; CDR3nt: TGTGCCAGTAGTCCTGGACAGGGTGGAGCAGATACGCAGTATTTT; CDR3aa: CASSPGQGGADTQYF
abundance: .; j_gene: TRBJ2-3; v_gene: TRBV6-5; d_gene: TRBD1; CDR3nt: TGTGCCAGCAGGGATAACAGGGGGACCACAGATACGCAGTATTTT; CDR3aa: CASRDNRGTTDTQYF
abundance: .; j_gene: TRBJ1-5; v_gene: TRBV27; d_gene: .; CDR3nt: TGTGCCACGGGACATAATAGCAATCAGCCCCAGCATTTT; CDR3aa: CATGHNSNQPQHF
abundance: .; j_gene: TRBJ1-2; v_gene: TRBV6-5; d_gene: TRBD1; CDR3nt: TGTGCCAGCAGTTACTCCGGGACAGGAGGCTACACCTTC; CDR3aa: CASSYSGTGGYTF
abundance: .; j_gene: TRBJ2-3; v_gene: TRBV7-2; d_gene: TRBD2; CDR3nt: TGTGCCAGCAGATCATACCCCGTGGCGGGAGCGGTAGATACGCAGTATTTT; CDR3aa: CASRSYPVAGAVDTQYF
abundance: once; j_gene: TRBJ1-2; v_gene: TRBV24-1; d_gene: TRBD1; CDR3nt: TGTGCCACCAGTGACCGACAGGGGTTAGGCTATGGCTACACCTTC; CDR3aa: CATSDRQGLGYGYTF
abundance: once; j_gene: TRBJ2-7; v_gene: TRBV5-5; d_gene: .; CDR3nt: TGTGCCAGCAGCACCGTACTTGGACAAGGGCCCTACGAGCAGTACTTC; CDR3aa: CASSTVLGQGPYEQYF
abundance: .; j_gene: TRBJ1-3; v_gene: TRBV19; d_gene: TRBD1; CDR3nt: TGTGCCAGCGACACTACAGGGGGCTTTGGAAACACCATATATTTT; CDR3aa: CASDTTGGFGNTIYF
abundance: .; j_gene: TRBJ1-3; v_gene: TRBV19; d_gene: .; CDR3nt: TGTGCCAGTAGGGACATGGCCCGACAGTACTCTGGAAACACCATATATTTT; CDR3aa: CASRDMARQYSGNTIYF
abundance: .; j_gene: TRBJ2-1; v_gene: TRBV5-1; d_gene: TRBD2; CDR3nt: TGCGCCAGCAGCTCGCGGACTAGCGGGGGGAGGTCCTACAATGAGCAGTTCTTC; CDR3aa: CASSSRTSGGRSYNEQFF
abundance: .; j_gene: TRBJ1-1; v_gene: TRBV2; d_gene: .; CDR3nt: TGTGCCAGCAGACGGGACTCTAACACTGAAGCTTTCTTT; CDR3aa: CASRRDSNTEAFF
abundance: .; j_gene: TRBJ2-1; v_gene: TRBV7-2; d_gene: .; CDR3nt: TGTGCCAGCGGAGATCTCCGGGACTTCCGATACAATGAGCAGTTCTTC; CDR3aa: CASGDLRDFRYNEQFF
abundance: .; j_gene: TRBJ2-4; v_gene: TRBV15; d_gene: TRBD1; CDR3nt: TGTGCCACCAGCGGACGGACAGGGGACTTCAAAAACATTCAGTACTTC; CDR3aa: CATSGRTGDFKNIQYF
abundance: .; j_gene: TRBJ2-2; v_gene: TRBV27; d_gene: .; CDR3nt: TGTGCCAGCAGTTTAAGACGGGAGATGGGGGAGCTGTTTTTT; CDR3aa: CASSLRREMGELFF
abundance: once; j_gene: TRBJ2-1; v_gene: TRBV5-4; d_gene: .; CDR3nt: TGTGCCAGCAGCCAACCAGCGGGCGACTACAATGAGCAGTTCTTC; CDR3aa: CASSQPAGDYNEQFF
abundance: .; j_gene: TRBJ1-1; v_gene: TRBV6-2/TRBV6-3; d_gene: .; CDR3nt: TGTGCCAGCAGCTCCCAGAGGTCCAACACTGAAGCTTTCTTT; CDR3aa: CASSSQRSNTEAFF
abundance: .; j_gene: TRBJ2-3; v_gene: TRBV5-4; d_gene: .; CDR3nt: TGTGCCAGCAGCTTGGAGACTAGATTATCAGATACGCAGTATTTT; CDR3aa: CASSLETRLSDTQYF
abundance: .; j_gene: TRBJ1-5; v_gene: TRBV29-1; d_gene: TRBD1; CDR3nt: TGCAGCGTTTCACAGGGGTCTAATCAGCCCCAGCATTTT; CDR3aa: CSVSQGSNQPQHF
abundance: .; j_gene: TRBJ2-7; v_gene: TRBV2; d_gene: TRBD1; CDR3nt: TGTGCCAGCAGTGCCCAGGGACAGGGGTGGGAGCAGTACTTC; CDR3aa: CASSAQGQGWEQYF
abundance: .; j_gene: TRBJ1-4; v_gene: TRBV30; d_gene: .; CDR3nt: TGTGCCTGGAGTGTACAACAGGGTGAAAAACTGTTTTTT; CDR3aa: CAWSVQQGEKLFF
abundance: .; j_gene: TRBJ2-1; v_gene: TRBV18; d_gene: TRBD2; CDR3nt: TGTGCCAGCTCACCAGTCGCGGGACTAGCGGGGGACAATGAGCAGTTCTTC; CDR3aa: CASSPVAGLAGDNEQFF
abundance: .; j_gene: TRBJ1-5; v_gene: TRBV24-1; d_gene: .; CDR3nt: TGTGCCACCAGTGATTCCCGGGGGTCAGGTCAGCCCCAGCATTTT; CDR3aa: CATSDSRGSGQPQHF
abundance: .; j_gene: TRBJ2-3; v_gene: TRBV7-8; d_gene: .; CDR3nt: TGTGCCAGCAGCTTAGCTAGAGAAGATACGCAGTATTTT; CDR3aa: CASSLAREDTQYF
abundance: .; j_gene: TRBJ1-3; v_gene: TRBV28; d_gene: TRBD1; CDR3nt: TGTGCCAGCAGTTTAAGGGGGCCTTACTCTGGAAACACCATATATTTT; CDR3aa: CASSLRGPYSGNTIYF
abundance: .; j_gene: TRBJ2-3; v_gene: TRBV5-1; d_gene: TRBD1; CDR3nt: TGCGCCAGCAGCCACAACCCCGGGACAGGGGGTAAAGATACGCAGTATTTT; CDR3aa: CASSHNPGTGGKDTQYF
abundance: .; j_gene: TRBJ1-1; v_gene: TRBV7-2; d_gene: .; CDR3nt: TGTGCCAGCAGCCCCCGTTGGGGGGGCACTGAAGCTTTCTTT; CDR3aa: CASSPRWGGTEAFF
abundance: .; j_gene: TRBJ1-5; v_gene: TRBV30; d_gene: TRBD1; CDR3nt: TGTGCCTGGAGAAAAACAGGGGCTCAGCCCCAGCATTTT; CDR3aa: CAWRKTGAQPQHF
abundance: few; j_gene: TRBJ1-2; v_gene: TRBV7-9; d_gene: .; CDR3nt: TGTGCCAGCAGCTTAGCGCGGCCGGGGAGCTATGGCTACACCTTC; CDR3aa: CASSLARPGSYGYTF
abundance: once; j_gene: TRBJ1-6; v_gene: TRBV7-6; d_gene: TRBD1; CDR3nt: TGTGCCAGCAGCCCCTCGGCGGGGCCCGGGACAGGGGATTCACCCCTCCACTTT; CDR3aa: CASSPSAGPGTGDSPLHF
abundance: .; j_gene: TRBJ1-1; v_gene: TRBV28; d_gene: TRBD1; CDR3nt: TGTGCCAGCAGTCCCCGGGACAGGGAAGCTTTCTTT; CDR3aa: CASSPRDREAFF
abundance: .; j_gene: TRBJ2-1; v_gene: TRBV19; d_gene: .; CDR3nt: TGTGCCAGTTTTTCCCACGGGGGTTCGAACAATGAGCAGTTCTTC; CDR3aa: CASFSHGGSNNEQFF
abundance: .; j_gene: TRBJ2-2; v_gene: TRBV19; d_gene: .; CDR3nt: TGTGCCAGTAGTATCACCCACAGGTTGAGTGGAACCGGGGAGCTGTTTTTT; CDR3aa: CASSITHRLSGTGELFF
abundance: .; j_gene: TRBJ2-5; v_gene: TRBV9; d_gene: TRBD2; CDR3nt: TGTGCCAGCAGCGCTTTAGCGGGGGGTTTGGAGACCCAGTACTTC; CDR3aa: CASSALAGGLETQYF
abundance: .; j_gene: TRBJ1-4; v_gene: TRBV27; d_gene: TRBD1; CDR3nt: TGTGCCAGCAGTTTCGGGACAGTTGGTGAAAAACTGTTTTTT; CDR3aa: CASSFGTVGEKLFF
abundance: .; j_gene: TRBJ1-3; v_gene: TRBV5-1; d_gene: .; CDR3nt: TGCGCCAGCAGGGATTGGACAGCCGGAAACACCATATATTTT; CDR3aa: CASRDWTAGNTIYF
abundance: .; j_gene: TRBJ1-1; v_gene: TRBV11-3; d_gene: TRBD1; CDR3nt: TGTGCCAGCAGCCCCCGACAGGGTCAAGCTTTCTTT; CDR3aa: CASSPRQGQAFF
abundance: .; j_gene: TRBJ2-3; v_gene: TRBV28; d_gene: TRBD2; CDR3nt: TGTGCCAGCAGTTTTCAGGCGGGAGGGCCCTCAAGAACAGATACGCAGTATTTT; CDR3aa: CASSFQAGGPSRTDTQYF
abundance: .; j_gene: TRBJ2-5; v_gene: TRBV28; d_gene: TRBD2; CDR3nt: TGTGCCAGCAGTTTATTTAGACTAGCGGGGGCTCAAGAGACCCAGTACTTC; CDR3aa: CASSLFRLAGAQETQYF
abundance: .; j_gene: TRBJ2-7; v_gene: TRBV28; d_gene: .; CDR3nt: TGTGCCAGCACCCTCGCGGATTTCCTCTACGAGCAGTACTTC; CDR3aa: CASTLADFLYEQYF
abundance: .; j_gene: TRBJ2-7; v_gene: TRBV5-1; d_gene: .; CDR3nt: TGCGCCAGCAGCTTGGGGAGCACCTACGAGCAGTACTTC; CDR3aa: CASSLGSTYEQYF
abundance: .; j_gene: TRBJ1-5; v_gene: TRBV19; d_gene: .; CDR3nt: TGTGCCAGTAGTAGAAGGACAGAAAGCAATCAGCCCCAGCATTTT; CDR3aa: CASSRRTESNQPQHF
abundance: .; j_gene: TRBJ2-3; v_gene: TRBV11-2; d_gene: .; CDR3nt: TGTGCCAGCAGCTTAGCTTTCCAGGGACTCACAGATACGCAGTATTTT; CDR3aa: CASSLAFQGLTDTQYF
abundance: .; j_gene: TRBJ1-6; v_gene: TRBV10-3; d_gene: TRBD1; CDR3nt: TGTGCCACTAGCACAGGGGGTAATGATTCACCCCTCCACTTT; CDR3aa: CATSTGGNDSPLHF
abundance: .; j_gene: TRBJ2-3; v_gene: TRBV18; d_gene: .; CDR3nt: TGTGCCAGCTCACCACAGCCCGCGACAGGAACGATTCTACCCACAGATACGCAGTATTTT; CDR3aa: CASSPQPATGTILPTDTQYF
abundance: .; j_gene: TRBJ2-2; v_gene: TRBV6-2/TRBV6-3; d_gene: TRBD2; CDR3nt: TGTGCCAGCAGTCCCCGGACTAGCGGGAATCCCGGGGAGCTGTTTTTT; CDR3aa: CASSPRTSGNPGELFF
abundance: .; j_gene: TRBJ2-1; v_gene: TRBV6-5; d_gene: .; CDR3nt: TGTGCCAGCAGCCTCCGGGAGTCCGATTACAATGAGCAGTTCTTC; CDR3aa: CASSLRESDYNEQFF
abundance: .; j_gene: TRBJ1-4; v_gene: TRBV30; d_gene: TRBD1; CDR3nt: TGTGCCTGGAGTGTCGACAGGGCGAGGACTAATGAAAAACTGTTTTTT; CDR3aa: CAWSVDRARTNEKLFF
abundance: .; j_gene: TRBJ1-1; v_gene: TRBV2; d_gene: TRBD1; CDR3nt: TGTGCCAGCAGCGCCTGGGACAGGGTTGAAGCTTTCTTT; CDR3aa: CASSAWDRVEAFF
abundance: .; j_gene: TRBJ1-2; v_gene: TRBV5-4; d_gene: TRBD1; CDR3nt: TGTGCCAGCAGCTTGGTAGGGGGCGGAGGATATGGCTACACCTTC; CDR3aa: CASSLVGGGGYGYTF
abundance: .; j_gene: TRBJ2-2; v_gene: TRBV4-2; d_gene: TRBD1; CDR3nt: TGTGCCAGCAGCCTCCCGGGACAGGGTTTGACCGGGGAGCTGTTTTTT; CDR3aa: CASSLPGQGLTGELFF
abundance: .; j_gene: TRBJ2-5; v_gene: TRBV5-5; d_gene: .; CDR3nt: TGTGCCAGCAGCGGAACTAGGGCAGAGACCCAGTACTTC; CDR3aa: CASSGTRAETQYF
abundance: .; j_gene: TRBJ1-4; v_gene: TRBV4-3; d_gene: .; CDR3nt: TGCGCCAGCAGCCAAGATAGACAGTATAATGAAAAACTGTTTTTT; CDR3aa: CASSQDRQYNEKLFF